This T cell receptor beta chain was identified in a study of graft-versus-host responses after intestinal transplantation. Study details: Transplant types were multivisceral, liver-intestinal, or isolated intestinal. Induction using anti-thymocyte globulin, followed by tacrolimus and steroids for 2 to 4 years, was given to all recipients. The study, taken as a whole, reports: High graft-versus-host to host-versus-graft T cell clonal ratios marked allografts of patients with graft-donor macrochimerism.

In the case of this clone: Its specificity is unknown.

Only in-frame clones appear in the TCRdb table, and some are missing; sequencing was by immunoSEQ multiplex PCR. The sample lists about 51,000 clones, about 90% occurring once. Germline loops: CDR1 LNHDA, CDR2 SQIVND (reference sequence). Between the trimmed V and J ends, which lost 3 bases and 2 bases, there was a span of 7 bases. CDR3 length equals 13 residues. This sequence was found in a human donor who was the organ donor for an intestinal transplant. This chain joins TRBV19 and TRBJ1-2; the D is unclear. The sample consisted of unstimulated CD4+ T cells sorted from spleen or lymph node cells, taken before transplant. CDR3 amino acids: CASSMGENYGYTF. CDR3 nucleotides: TGTGCCAGTAGTATGGGCGAGAACTATGGCTACACCTTC. The full variable domain, in which reference TRBV19 and TRBJ1-2 provide the parts outside the CDR3, is DGGITQSPKYLFRKEGQNVTLSCEQNLNHDAMYWYRQDPGQGLRLIYYSQIVNDFQKGDIAEGYSVSREKKESFPLTVTSAQKNPTAFYLCASSMGENYGYTFGSGTRLTVV.